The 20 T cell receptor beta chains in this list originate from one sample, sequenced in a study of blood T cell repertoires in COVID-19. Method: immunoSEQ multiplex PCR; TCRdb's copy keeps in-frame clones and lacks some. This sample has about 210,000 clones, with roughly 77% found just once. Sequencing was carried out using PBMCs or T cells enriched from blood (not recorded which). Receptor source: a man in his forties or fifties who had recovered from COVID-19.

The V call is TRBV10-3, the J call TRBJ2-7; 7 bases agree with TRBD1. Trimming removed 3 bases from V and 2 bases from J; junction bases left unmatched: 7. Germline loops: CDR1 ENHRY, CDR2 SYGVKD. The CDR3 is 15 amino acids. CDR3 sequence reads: CAISELGGEAYEQYF. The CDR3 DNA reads TGTGCCATCAGTGAATTAGGGGGCGAGGCCTACGAGCAGTACTTC.

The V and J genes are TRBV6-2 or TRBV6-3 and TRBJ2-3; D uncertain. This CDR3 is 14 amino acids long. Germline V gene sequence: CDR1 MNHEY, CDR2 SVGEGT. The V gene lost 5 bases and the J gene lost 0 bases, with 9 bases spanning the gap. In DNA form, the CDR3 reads TGTGCCAGCAGTCTCCCCGTGAGCACAGATACGCAGTATTTT. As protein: CASSLPVSTDTQYF.

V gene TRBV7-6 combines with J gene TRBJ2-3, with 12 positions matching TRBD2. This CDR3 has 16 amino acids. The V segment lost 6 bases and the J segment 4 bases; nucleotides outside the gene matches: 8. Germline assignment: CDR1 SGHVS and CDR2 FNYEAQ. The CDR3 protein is CASSYLAGGGADTQYF. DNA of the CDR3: TGTGCCAGCAGTTATCTAGCGGGAGGGGGGGCAGATACGCAGTATTTT. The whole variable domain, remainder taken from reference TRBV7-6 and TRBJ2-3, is GAGVSQSPRYKVTKRGQDVALRCDPISGHVSLYWYRQALGQGPEFLTYFNYEAQQDKSGLPNDRFSAERPEGSISTLTIQRTEQRDSAMYRCASSYLAGGGADTQYFGPGTRLTVL.

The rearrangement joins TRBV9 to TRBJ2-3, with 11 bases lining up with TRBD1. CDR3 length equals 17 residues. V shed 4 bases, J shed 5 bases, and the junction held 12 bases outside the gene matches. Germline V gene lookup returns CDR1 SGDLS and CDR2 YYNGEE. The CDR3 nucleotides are TGTGCCAGCAGCCACGGTAGAGGACAGGGGGCTTTAGATACGCAGTATTTT. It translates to CASSHGRGQGALDTQYF.

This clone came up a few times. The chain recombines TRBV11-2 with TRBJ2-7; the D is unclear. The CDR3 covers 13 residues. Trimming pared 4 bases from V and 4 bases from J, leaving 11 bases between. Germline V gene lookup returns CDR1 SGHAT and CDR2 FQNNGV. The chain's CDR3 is CASSSLPSYEQYF. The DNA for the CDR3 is TGTGCCAGCAGCTCTCTACCATCTTACGAGCAGTACTTC.

The CDR3 nucleotides are TGTGCCATCAGTGAGCACTCCGGGACAGGGGGCACTGAAGCTTTCTTT. This encodes CAISEHSGTGGTEAFF. The gene calls are TRBV10-3 and TRBJ1-1, with 11 bases aligning to TRBD1. The CDR3 has 16 amino acids. The J segment lost 4 bases and the V segment lost 2 bases, leaving 6 bases of the junction unmatched. Germline CDR1 and CDR2: ENHRY and SYGVKD.

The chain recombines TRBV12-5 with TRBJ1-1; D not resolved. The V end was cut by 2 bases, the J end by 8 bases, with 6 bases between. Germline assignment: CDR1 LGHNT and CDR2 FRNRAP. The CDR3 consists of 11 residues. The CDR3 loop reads CASGLNIEAFF. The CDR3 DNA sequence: TGTGCTAGTGGTTTGAACATAGAAGCTTTCTTT.

The CDR3 DNA is TGCGCCAGCAGCGGTGGGCCTACCAGCTCCTACGAGCAGTACTTC. Its protein product is CASSGGPTSSYEQYF. The V gene is TRBV5-1, the J gene TRBJ2-7; D is unresolved. This CDR3 has 15 residues. Germline CDR1 is SGHRS and CDR2 is YFSETQ. V lost 4 bases, J lost 0 bases, and 14 bases lay in between.

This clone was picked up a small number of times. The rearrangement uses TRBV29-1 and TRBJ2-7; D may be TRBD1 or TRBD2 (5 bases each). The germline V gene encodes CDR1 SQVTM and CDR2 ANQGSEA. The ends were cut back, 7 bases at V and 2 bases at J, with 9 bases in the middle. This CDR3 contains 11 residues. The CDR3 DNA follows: TGCAGCGGGGGGTCCACCTACGAGCAGTACTTC. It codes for CSGGSTYEQYF.

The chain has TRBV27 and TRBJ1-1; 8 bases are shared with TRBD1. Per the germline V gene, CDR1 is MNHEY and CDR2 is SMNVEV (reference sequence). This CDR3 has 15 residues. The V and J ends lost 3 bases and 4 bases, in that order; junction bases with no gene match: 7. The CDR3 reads CASSFRGQYGTEAFF. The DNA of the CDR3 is TGTGCCAGCAGTTTCAGGGGGCAATATGGCACTGAAGCTTTCTTT.

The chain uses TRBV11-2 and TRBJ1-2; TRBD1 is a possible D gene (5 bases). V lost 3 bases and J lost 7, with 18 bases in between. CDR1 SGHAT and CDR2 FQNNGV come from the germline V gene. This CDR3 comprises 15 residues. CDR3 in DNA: TGTGCCAGCAGCTTTAGCGGCAGGGTGGGAGGTGGCTACACCTTC. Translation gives CASSFSGRVGGGYTF.

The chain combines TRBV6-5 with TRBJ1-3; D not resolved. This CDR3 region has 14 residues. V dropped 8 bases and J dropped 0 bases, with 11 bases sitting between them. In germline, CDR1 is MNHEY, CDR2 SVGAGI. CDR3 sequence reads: CASGRDTSGNTIYF. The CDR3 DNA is TGTGCCAGCGGCCGTGATACCTCTGGAAACACCATATATTTT.

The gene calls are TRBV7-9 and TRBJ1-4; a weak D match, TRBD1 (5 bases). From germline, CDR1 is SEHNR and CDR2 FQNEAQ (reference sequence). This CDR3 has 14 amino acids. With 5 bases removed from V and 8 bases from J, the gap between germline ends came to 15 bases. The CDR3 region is CASSPRREGEKLFF. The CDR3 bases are TGTGCCAGCAGCCCCCGGAGGGAGGGGGAAAAACTGTTTTTT.

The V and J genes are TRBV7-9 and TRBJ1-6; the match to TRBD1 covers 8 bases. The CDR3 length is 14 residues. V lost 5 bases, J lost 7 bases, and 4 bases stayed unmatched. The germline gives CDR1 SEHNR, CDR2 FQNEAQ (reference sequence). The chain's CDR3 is CASSLDRGNSPLHF. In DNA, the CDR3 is TGTGCCAGCAGCCTCGACAGGGGAAATTCACCCCTCCACTTT.

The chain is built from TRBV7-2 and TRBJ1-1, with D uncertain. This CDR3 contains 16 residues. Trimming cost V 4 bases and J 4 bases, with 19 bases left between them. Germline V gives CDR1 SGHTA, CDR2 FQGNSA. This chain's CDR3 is CASSSRVPEKSTEAFF. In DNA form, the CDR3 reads TGTGCCAGCAGCTCGCGGGTCCCCGAAAAGTCCACTGAAGCTTTCTTT.

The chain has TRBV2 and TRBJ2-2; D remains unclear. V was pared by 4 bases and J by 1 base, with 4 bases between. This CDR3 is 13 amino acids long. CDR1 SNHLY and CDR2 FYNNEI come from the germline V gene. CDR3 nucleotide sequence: TGTGCCAGCAGTGTAGAGAACACCGGGGAGCTGTTTTTT. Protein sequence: CASSVENTGELFF.

The CDR3 protein is CASHTLGAGVGNEQFF. In nucleotides, the CDR3 is TGTGCTAGTCATACTCTTGGAGCGGGAGTGGGGAATGAGCAGTTCTTC. This chain joins TRBV12-5 and TRBJ2-1; 8 bases are a match to TRBD2. The V and J ends lost 8 bases and 7 bases, in that order; junction bases with no gene match: 16. Germline CDR1 is LGHNT and CDR2 is FRNRAP. CDR3 length: 16 residues.

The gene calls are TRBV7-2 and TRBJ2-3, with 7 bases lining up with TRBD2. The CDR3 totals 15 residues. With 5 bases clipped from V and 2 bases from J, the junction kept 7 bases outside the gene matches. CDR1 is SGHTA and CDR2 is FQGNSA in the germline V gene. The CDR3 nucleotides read TGTGCCAGCAGCCTGGGCGGGACTATCACAGATACGCAGTATTTT. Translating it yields CASSLGGTITDTQYF.

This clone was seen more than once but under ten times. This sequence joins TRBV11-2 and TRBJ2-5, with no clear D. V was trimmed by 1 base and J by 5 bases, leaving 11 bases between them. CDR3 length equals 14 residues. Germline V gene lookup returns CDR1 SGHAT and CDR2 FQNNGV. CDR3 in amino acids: CASSLGGRRETQYF. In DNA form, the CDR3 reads TGTGCCAGCAGCTTAGGCGGTCGGCGGGAGACCCAGTACTTC.

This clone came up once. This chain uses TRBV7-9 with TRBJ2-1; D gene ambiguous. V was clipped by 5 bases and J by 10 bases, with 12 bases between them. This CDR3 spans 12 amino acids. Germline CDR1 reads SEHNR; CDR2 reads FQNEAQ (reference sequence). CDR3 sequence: CASSPEEREQFF. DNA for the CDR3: TGTGCCAGCAGCCCAGAGGAACGGGAGCAGTTCTTC.